Below are 20 T cell receptor beta chains sequenced from a single sample in a study of shared clonotypes between healthy human individuals. TCRdb's copy holds only in-frame clones and misses some; the assay was immunoSEQ multiplex PCR. The table lists more than 2 million clones, roughly 93% of them singletons. Naive CD8 cells lacked CD45RO and underwent positive selection for CCR7, leaving out terminally differentiated effector memory CD45RA+ cells. Material for sequencing was naive CD8+ T cells from PBMCs. These receptors all stem from a man between 18 and 29 years old in good health. Some clones in this sample may be carry-over from other donors' samples.

The genes are TRBV7-2 and TRBJ1-5, with TRBD1 identical over 7 bases. This CDR3 has 14 amino acids. In germline, CDR1 is SGHTA, CDR2 FQGNSA. V trimming: 3 bases; J trimming: 2 bases; junction bases outside the gene matches: 1. The CDR3 bases are TGTGCCAGCAGCTTCCAGGGGGGCAATCAGCCCCAGCATTTT. Residues: CASSFQGGNQPQHF.

The chain recombines TRBV28 with TRBJ2-7; D unresolved. Germline V gene data show CDR1 as MDHEN and CDR2 as SYDVKM. The CDR3 is 13 residues long. The germline V and J ends were trimmed by 3 bases and 6 bases, with 12 bases remaining between them. CDR3: CASSLCSPCEQYF. As DNA, the CDR3 is TGTGCCAGCAGTTTGTGTTCTCCCTGCGAGCAGTACTTC.

This sequence joins TRBV29-1 and TRBJ2-1, with 8 bases identical to TRBD2. The length of the CDR3 is 16 residues. CDR1 SQVTM and CDR2 ANQGSEA come from the germline V gene. V shed 1 base and J 2 bases; nucleotides not matched to a gene: 7. The CDR3 protein is CSVEGVAGLAYNEQFF. CDR3 coding DNA: TGCAGCGTTGAAGGTGTAGCGGGACTCGCCTACAATGAGCAGTTCTTC.

The chain carries TRBV7-2 and TRBJ1-5; D uncertain. CDR1 and CDR2 from the germline V gene are SGHTA and FQGNSA. V dropped 6 bases and J dropped 1 base, with 10 bases sitting between them. This CDR3 has 14 residues. Here the CDR3 DNA reads TGTGCCAGCAGGTCACCAGGAAGCAATCAGCCCCAGCATTTT. Its translation: CASRSPGSNQPQHF.

As for this clone: Other DNA sequences in this sample translate to the same CDR3. V usage is TRBV5-1 and J usage is TRBJ2-1; unclear D gene. The V end was cut by 1 base, the J end by 7 bases, with 3 bases between. Germline V gene sequence: CDR1 SGHRS, CDR2 YFSETQ. CDR3 length equals 11 residues. CDR3 protein: CASSLSNEQFF. CDR3 coding DNA: TGCGCCAGCAGCTTGAGTAATGAGCAGTTCTTC.

V and J are TRBV7-8 and TRBJ1-1; 10 nucleotides line up with TRBD1. Looked up from germline, CDR1 is SGHVS and CDR2 is FQNEAQ. J was trimmed by 9 bases and V by 5 bases; bases with no gene match: 6. This CDR3 has 13 residues. The CDR3, as DNA: TGTGCCAGCAGCGTCGACAGGGGGCAAAAAGCTTTCTTT. Its protein is CASSVDRGQKAFF.

V is TRBV7-3 and J is TRBJ1-4; D may be TRBD1 (5 bases). Trimming pared 5 bases from V and 8 bases from J, leaving 12 bases between. Germline V gene data show CDR1 as SGHTA and CDR2 as FQGTGA. There are 13 residues in the CDR3. The CDR3 DNA follows: TGTGCCAGCAGCCCTGCAGGGAGGGAAAAACTGTTTTTT. Encoded protein: CASSPAGREKLFF.

The chain is built from TRBV9 and TRBJ2-3; either TRBD1 or TRBD2 may fit D (5 bases each). The germline gives CDR1 SGDLS, CDR2 YYNGEE. Trimming took 4 bases from V and 4 from J, leaving 16 bases between them. There are 15 residues in the CDR3. The CDR3 nucleotides read TGTGCCAGCAGCCCAGATGGGGGTTTACCAGATACGCAGTATTTT. Translation: CASSPDGGLPDTQYF.

This rearrangement joins TRBV28 to TRBJ2-1; TRBD2 might be the D (6 bases). The CDR3 runs to 15 residues. Germline values: CDR1 MDHEN, CDR2 SYDVKM. V was cut by 7 bases and J by 7 bases, with 20 bases left in between. The CDR3 sequence is CASTTMGEGRNEQFF. CDR3 DNA: TGTGCCAGCACCACCATGGGGGAAGGGAGGAATGAGCAGTTCTTC.

The rearrangement links TRBV29-1 to TRBJ2-3, with D perhaps matching TRBD2 (6 bases). The CDR3 loop spans 14 amino acids. Germline CDR1 is SQVTM and CDR2 is ANQGSEA. The ends were cut back, 6 bases at V and 2 bases at J, with 15 bases in the middle. For the CDR3, the DNA is TGCAGCGTCGATAGCGGAGATAACACAGATACGCAGTATTTT. Amino acid sequence: CSVDSGDNTDTQYF.

The table lists this clone with a count of one. The CDR3 spells CASSLGAWGATEAFF. CDR3 DNA sequence: TGTGCCAGCAGCTTAGGGGCCTGGGGGGCTACTGAAGCTTTCTTT. The chain is built from TRBV7-2 and TRBJ1-1, with D possibly being TRBD1 (6 bases). The CDR3 is 15 residues long. Germline CDR1 SGHTA, CDR2 FQGNSA. V gave up 1 base and J gave up 5 bases, with 14 bases separating them.

This clone came up once. The chain recombines TRBV7-2 with TRBJ2-7, with D uncertain. The length of the CDR3 is 13 residues. V lost 4 bases and J lost 6, with 13 bases in between. Germline loops: CDR1 SGHTA, CDR2 FQGNSA. The CDR3 bases are TGTGCCAGCAGCTCATCTTTATCTGGCGAGCAGTACTTC. Protein: CASSSSLSGEQYF.

J is TRBJ2-7 and V is TRBV19, with D perhaps given as TRBD1 or TRBD2 (5 bases each). The V end was cut by 6 bases, the J end by 0 bases, with 15 bases between. Germline V lookup: CDR1 LNHDA, CDR2 SQIVND (reference sequence). This CDR3 is 15 amino acids long. The CDR3: CASRDRKGSSYEQYF. CDR3 DNA sequence: TGTGCCAGTAGGGACCGAAAGGGGAGCTCCTACGAGCAGTACTTC.

The chain carries TRBV27 and TRBJ2-1; the D call may be TRBD1 or TRBD2 (6 bases each). V was pared by 7 bases and J by 6 bases, with 19 bases between. The CDR3 has 15 amino acids. The germline V gene has CDR1 MNHEY and CDR2 SMNVEV (reference sequence). CDR3 loop: CASTLYGGLRNEQFF. The DNA of the CDR3 is TGTGCCAGCACCCTCTATGGGGGGCTGCGCAATGAGCAGTTCTTC.

Points on this clone: The same CDR3 can be traced to other DNA sequences in this sample. The chain uses TRBV11-2 and TRBJ2-7, with D unclear. The germline V gene has CDR1 SGHAT and CDR2 FQNNGV. With 0 bases removed from V and 6 bases from J, the gap between germline ends came to 6 bases. CDR3 size: 12 residues. The CDR3 region has the DNA TGTGCCAGCAGCTTAGATCCCCGCGAGCAGTACTTC. Its protein is CASSLDPREQYF.

This chain connects TRBV19 to TRBJ2-7; 10 nucleotides agree with TRBD1. The CDR3 has 15 amino acids. CDR1 LNHDA and CDR2 SQIVND come from the germline V gene (reference sequence). Unmatched junction bases numbered 5, after V lost 3 bases and J lost 3 bases. In DNA, the CDR3 is TGTGCCAGTAGTATCGGGACAGGGGCCCTCTACGAGCAGTACTTC. Its translation: CASSIGTGALYEQYF.

This clone has a single count. The V gene is TRBV4-1, the J gene TRBJ2-1; TRBD2 aligns across 11 bases. V lost 4 bases to trimming and J lost 5 bases; unmatched junction nucleotides: 4. CDR1 and CDR2 from the germline V gene are MGHRA and YSYEKL. There are 15 residues in the CDR3. The CDR3 reads CASSLSGRADNEQFF. The CDR3 bases are TGCGCCAGCAGCCTTAGCGGGAGGGCCGACAATGAGCAGTTCTTC.

This chain joins TRBV30 and TRBJ1-5; D is unresolved. V lost 4 bases and J 3 bases, leaving 16 bases between the germline ends. CDR1 GTSNPN and CDR2 SVGIG come from the germline V gene (reference sequence). The CDR3 is 15 amino acids. For the CDR3, the DNA is TGTGCCTGGAATCAACTCGGCAGCCTCAATCAGCCCCAGCATTTT. Its protein product is CAWNQLGSLNQPQHF.

The chain couples TRBV28 to TRBJ2-7; 8 nucleotides align to TRBD1. This CDR3 region has 16 residues. J gave up 2 bases and V 5 bases, and 11 bases lay outside the gene matches. Germline lookup yields CDR1 MDHEN and CDR2 SYDVKM. CDR3 residues: CASSTPPDREAYEQYF. CDR3 sequence (DNA): TGTGCCAGCAGTACGCCCCCGGACAGGGAAGCCTACGAGCAGTACTTC.

This clone was recorded a few times. J is TRBJ1-1 and V is TRBV12-2. TRBV12-2 is labeled a pseudogene. This CDR3 is 10 amino acids long. This chain's CDR3 is CASRLPHAFF. CDR3 sequence (DNA): TGTGCAAGTCGCTTACCCCACGCTTTCTTT.